This TCR beta chain was documented in a study of blood T cell repertoires in COVID-19. Study at large: Material from acute and convalescent COVID-19 was sourced from the United States, Italy and Spain. T cells, B-cell-depleted T cells, or PBMCs supplied cDNA or gDNA.

The CDR3 is 15 amino acids. Germline lookup yields CDR1 MNHEY and CDR2 SMNVEV (reference sequence). The ends were cut back, 7 bases at V and 0 bases at J, with 13 bases in the middle. In the authors' methods: Using reference gene primer amplification, nucleated cell counts were estimated. Sequenced by immunoSEQ multiplex PCR; TCRdb stores in-frame clones only, minus some. V, J and clone size reflect that table, while D and trimming were determined from the DNA. The table includes about 370,000 clones, over 75% detected once. The chain is built from TRBV27 and TRBJ2-1; perhaps TRBD2 as D (6 bases). The TCR originated in a woman in her 30s with COVID-19, enrolled during active disease. Sequencing was carried out using peripheral blood. In DNA, the CDR3 is TGTGCCAGCATAAGGACGGGGGTCTCCTACAATGAGCAGTTCTTC. Encoded protein: CASIRTGVSYNEQFF.